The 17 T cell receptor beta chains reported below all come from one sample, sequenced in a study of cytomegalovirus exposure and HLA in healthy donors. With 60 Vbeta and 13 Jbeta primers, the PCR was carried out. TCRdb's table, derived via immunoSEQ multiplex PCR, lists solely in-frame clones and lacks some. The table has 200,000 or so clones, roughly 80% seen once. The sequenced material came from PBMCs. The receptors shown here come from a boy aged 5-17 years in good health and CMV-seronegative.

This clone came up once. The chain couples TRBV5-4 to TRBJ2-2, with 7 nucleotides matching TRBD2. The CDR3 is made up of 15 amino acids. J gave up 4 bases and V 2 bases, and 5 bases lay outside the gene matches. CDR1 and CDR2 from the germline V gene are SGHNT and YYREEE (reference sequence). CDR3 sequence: CASSFGGTGTGELFF. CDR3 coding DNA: TGTGCCAGCAGCTTCGGGGGGACGGGCACCGGGGAGCTGTTTTTT. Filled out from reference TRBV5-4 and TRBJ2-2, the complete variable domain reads ETGVTQSPTHLIKTRGQQVTLRCSSQSGHNTVSWYQQALGQGPQFIFQYYREEENGRGNFPPRFSGLQFPNYSSELNVNALELDDSALYLCASSFGGTGTGELFFGEGSRLTVL.

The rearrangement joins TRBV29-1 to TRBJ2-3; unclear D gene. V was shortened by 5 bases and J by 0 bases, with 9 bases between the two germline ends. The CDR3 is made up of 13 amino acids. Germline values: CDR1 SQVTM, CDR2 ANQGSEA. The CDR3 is CSVQTDSTDTQYF. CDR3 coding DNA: TGCAGCGTTCAAACAGATAGCACAGATACGCAGTATTTT.

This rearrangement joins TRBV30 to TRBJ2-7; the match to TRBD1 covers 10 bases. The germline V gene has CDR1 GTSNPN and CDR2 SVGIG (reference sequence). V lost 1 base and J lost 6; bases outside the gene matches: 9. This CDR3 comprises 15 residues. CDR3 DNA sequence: TGTGCCTGGAGTGCATGGGACAGGGGTTTTTCCGAGCAGTACTTC. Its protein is CAWSAWDRGFSEQYF. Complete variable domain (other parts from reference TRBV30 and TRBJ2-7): SQTIHQWPATLVQPVGSPLSLECTVEGTSNPNLYWYRQAAGRGLQLLFYSVGIGQISSEVPQNLSASRPQDRQFILSSKKLLLSDSGFYLCAWSAWDRGFSEQYFGPGTRLTVT.

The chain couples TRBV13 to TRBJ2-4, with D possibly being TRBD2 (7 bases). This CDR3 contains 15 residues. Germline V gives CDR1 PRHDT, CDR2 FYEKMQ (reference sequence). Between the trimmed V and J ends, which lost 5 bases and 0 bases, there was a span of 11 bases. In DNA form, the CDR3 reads TGTGCCAGCAGCCTGGGGGGGCTAGCCAAAAACATTCAGTACTTC. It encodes CASSLGGLAKNIQYF.

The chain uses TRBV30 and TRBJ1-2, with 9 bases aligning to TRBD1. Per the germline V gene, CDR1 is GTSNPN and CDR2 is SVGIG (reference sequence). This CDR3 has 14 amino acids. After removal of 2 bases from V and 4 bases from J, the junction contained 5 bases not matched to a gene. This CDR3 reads CAWSPDRGGYGYTF. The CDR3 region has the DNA TGTGCCTGGAGTCCGGACAGGGGCGGCTATGGCTACACCTTC.

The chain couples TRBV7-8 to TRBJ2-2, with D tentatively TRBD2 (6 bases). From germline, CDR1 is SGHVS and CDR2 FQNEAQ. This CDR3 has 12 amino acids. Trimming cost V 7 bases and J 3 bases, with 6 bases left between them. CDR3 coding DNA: TGTGCCAGCACGGGGGACACCGGGGAGCTGTTTTTT. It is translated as CASTGDTGELFF.

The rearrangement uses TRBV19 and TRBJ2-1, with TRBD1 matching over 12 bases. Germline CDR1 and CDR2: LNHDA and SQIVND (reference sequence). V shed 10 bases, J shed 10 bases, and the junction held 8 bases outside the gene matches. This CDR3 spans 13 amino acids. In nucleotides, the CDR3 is TGTGCCACCAAGGGACAGGGGGCGAAGGAGCAGTTCTTC. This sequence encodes CATKGQGAKEQFF.

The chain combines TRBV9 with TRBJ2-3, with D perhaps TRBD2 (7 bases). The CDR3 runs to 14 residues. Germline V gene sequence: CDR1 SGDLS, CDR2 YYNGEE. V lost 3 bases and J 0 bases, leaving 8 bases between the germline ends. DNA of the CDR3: TGTGCCAGCAGCGGGGGGGGCAGCACAGATACGCAGTATTTT. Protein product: CASSGGGSTDTQYF.

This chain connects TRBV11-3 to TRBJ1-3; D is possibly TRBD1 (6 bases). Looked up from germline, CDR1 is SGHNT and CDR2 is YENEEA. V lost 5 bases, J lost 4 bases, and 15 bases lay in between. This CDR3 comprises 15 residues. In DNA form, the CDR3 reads TGTGCCAGCAGCCTCGACTCAGGGGCGGGAAACACCATATATTTT. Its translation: CASSLDSGAGNTIYF.

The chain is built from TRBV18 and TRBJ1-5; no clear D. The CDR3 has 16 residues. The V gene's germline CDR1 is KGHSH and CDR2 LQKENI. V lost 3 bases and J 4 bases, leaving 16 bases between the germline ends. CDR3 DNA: TGTGCCAGCTCACCTCTGTCGGGTGCTTCAAATCAGCCCCAGCATTTT. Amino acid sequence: CASSPLSGASNQPQHF. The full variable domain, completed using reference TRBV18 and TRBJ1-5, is NAGVMQNPRHLVRRRGQEARLRCSPMKGHSHVYWYRQLPEEGLKFMVYLQKENIIDESGMPKERFSAEFPKEGPSILRIQQVVRGDSAAYFCASSPLSGASNQPQHFGDGTRLSIL.

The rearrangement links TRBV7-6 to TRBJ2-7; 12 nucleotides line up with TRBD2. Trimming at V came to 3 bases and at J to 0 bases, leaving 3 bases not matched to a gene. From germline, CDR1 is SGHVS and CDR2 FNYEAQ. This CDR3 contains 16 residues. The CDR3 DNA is TGTGCCAGCAGCTTGGGACTAGCGGGTAGCTCCTACGAGCAGTACTTC. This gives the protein CASSLGLAGSSYEQYF.

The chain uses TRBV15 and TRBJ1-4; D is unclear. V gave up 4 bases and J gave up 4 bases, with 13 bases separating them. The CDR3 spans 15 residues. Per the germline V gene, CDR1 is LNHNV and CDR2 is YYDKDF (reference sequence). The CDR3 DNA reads TGTGCCACCAGCATTGGACTCGAAAATAATGAAAAACTGTTTTTT. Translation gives CATSIGLENNEKLFF.

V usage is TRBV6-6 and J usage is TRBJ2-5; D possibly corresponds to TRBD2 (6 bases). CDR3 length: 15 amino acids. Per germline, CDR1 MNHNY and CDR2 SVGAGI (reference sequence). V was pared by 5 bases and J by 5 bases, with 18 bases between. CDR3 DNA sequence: TGTGCCAGCAGTCTAGCGTCCAGTGGAGGGGAGACCCAGTACTTC. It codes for CASSLASSGGETQYF.

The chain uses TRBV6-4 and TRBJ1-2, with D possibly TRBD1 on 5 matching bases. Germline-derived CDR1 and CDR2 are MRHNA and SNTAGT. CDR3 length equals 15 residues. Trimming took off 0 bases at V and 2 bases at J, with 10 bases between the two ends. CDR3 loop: CASSDSAGGNYGYTF. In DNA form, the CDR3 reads TGTGCCAGCAGTGACTCCGCGGGGGGAAACTATGGCTACACCTTC.

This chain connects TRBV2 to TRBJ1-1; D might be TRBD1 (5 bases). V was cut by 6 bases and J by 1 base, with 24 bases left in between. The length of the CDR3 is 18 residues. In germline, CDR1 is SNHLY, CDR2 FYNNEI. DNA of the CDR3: TGTGCCAGCAGCGAGGGCGTCCCTGGGGAGGGGCCGAACACTGAAGCTTTCTTT. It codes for CASSEGVPGEGPNTEAFF.

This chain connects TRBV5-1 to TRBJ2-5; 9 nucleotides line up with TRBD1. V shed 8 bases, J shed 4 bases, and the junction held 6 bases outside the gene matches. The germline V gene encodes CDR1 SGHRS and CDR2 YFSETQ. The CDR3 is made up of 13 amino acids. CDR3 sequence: CARQGAPRETQYF. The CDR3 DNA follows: TGCGCCAGACAGGGGGCGCCCCGAGAGACCCAGTACTTC.

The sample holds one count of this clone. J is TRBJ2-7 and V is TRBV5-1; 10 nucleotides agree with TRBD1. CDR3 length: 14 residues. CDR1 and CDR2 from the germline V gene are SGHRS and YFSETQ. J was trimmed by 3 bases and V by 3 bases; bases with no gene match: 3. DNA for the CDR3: TGCGCCAGCAGCTCGACAGGGGGCGGCTACGAGCAGTACTTC. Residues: CASSSTGGGYEQYF.